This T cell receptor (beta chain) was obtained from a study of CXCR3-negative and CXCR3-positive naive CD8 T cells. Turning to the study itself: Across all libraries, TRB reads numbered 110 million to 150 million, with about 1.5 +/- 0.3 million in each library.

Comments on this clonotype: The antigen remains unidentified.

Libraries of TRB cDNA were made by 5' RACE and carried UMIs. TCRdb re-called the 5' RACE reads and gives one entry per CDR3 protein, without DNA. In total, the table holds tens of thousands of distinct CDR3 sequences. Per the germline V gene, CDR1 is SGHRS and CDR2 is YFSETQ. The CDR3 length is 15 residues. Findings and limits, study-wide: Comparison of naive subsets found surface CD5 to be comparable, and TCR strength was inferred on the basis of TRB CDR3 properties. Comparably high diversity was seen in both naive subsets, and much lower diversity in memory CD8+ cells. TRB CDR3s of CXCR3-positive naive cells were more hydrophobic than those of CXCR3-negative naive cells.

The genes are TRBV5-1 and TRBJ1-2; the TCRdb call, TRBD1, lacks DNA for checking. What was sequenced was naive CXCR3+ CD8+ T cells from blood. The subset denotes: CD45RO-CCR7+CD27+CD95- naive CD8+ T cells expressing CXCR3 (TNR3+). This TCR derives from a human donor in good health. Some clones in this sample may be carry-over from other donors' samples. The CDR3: CASSFAGGQDHGYTF.